Following are 25 T cell receptor beta chains from one sample sequenced in a study of T cells in Graves' hyperthyroidism and ophthalmopathy (dated by TCRdb to the late 2010s). The library was made by multiplex PCR. The sample was run on an Illumina HiSeq 2000. TCR beta CDR3 regions were amplified from RNA transcripts. The TCR CDR3 was subjected to a first round of RT-PCR using the HTBI primer set and the Qiagen OneStep RT-PCR kit. TCRdb took the public reads, trimmed them with fastp at Q25, ran MiXCR for clone calling and kept in-frame beta chains. Merged by CDR3 protein, the rows form single entries marked with the most common genes and DNA. The sample has about 720,000 distinct CDR3 sequences on record, about 16% of them singletons. Over 7.5% of the sample rests with the top ten. Sequencing used blood. These receptors originate from a man aged 18 to 30 with Graves' hyperthyroidism.

This clonotype was seen repeatedly, ten times or more. The chain has TRBV28 and TRBJ2-2; 7 positions agree with TRBD2. V shed 3 bases, J shed 3 bases, and the junction held 4 bases outside the gene matches. The V gene's germline CDR1 is MDHEN and CDR2 SYDVKM. This CDR3 contains 15 residues. The CDR3 region has the DNA TGTGCCAGCAGTTTTTATGGGAGGGACACCGGGGAGCTGTTTTTT. This translates into CASSFYGRDTGELFF.

This clonotype was detected only a few times. J is TRBJ2-3 and V is TRBV3-1, with 13 bases aligning to TRBD2. The V gene's germline CDR1 is LGHDT and CDR2 YNNKEL (reference sequence). CDR3 length: 20 residues. V gave up 0 bases and J gave up 2 bases; unmatched junction bases: 11. CDR3 sequence (DNA): TGTGCCAGCAGCCAAGATGGACTAGCGGGAGTGGTAAGGGCCACAGATACGCAGTATTTT. This gives the protein CASSQDGLAGVVRATDTQYF.

This clonotype was found a few times. V gene TRBV12-3 or TRBV12-4 combines with J gene TRBJ2-1, with TRBD2 matching over 8 bases. The CDR3 sequence is 17 residues long. V dropped 2 bases and J dropped 2; count of bases not matched to a gene: 8. Here the CDR3 reads CASSLMWGLGTYNEQFF. CDR3 sequence (DNA): TGTGCCAGCAGTTTAATGTGGGGACTAGGGACCTACAATGAGCAGTTCTTC.

This clonotype was recorded many times. The chain couples TRBV28 to TRBJ1-2; TRBD1 might be the D (5 bases). This CDR3 has 15 amino acids. V lost 2 bases and J 8 bases, leaving 18 bases between the germline ends. Germline V gene sequence: CDR1 MDHEN, CDR2 SYDVKM. The DNA for the CDR3 is TGTGCCAGCAGTTTAGACGGGACTCCTAAGCGGGGCTACACCTTC. Its translation is CASSLDGTPKRGYTF.

This clonotype appeared many times. The rearrangement links TRBV25-1 to TRBJ1-1; no reliable D call. The germline CDR1 and CDR2 sequences are MGHDK and SYGVNS. This CDR3 is built from 13 residues. Trimming took off 1 base at V and 7 bases at J, with 10 bases between the two ends. CDR3 sequence (DNA): TGTGCCAGCAGTGAATTTGCTGCCGGTGAAGCTTTCTTT. Translating it yields CASSEFAAGEAFF.

This clonotype was detected many times. V gene TRBV5-1 combines with J gene TRBJ2-1; D not certain. From germline, CDR1 is SGHRS and CDR2 YFSETQ. The CDR3 consists of 13 residues. V dropped 2 bases and J dropped 4 bases, with 7 bases sitting between them. The CDR3 sequence is CASSFNRYNEQFF. The CDR3 region has the DNA TGCGCCAGCAGCTTTAATCGTTACAATGAGCAGTTCTTC.

The V gene is TRBV28, the J gene TRBJ2-6; TRBD1 aligns across 7 bases. Losses at the gene ends were 10 bases for V and 0 bases for J; bases not matched to a gene: 12. Germline V gene lookup returns CDR1 MDHEN and CDR2 SYDVKM. The CDR3 consists of 17 residues. CDR3 nucleotide sequence: TGTGCCACGAGACCTCCGGGACAGCTCTCTGGGGCCAACGTCCTGACTTTC. Translated: CATRPPGQLSGANVLTF.

This chain uses TRBV20-1 with TRBJ2-1; weak D call: TRBD1 (7 bases). V lost 2 bases to trimming and J lost 8 bases, with 22 bases between them. The V gene's germline CDR1 is DFQATT and CDR2 SNEGSKA (reference sequence). The CDR3 is made up of 16 amino acids. CDR3 in DNA: TGCAGTGCTAGATCCACAGGGGCCAGGGGACTCTATGAGCAGTTCTTC. Its translation: CSARSTGARGLYEQFF.

This clonotype occurred many times. V is TRBV5-1 and J is TRBJ2-1; D gene uncertain. Trimming took off 2 bases at V and 2 bases at J, with 8 bases between the two ends. CDR3 length equals 14 residues. Germline V gives CDR1 SGHRS, CDR2 YFSETQ. The CDR3 DNA sequence: TGCGCCAGCAGCTTCCCAGGCGCCTACAATGAGCAGTTCTTC. This codes for CASSFPGAYNEQFF.

The chain employs TRBV12-3 or TRBV12-4 and TRBJ2-1; 16 nucleotides match TRBD2. J lost 2 bases, V lost 4 bases, and 5 bases had no gene match. The CDR3 is made up of 18 amino acids. DNA of the CDR3: TGTGCCAGCAGTTACTCGGGACTAGCGGGAGGGCCCTACAATGAGCAGTTCTTC. Protein product: CASSYSGLAGGPYNEQFF.

This clonotype showed up just a few times. The chain is built from TRBV12-3 or TRBV12-4 and TRBJ2-7, with a tentative D call TRBD1 (5 bases). Trimming took 2 bases from V and 3 from J, leaving 8 bases between them. The length of the CDR3 is 13 residues. For the CDR3, the DNA is TGTGCCAGCAGTTTACGAGGACACTACGAGCAGTACTTC. As protein: CASSLRGHYEQYF.

This clonotype was found a few times. The chain carries TRBV7-9 and TRBJ2-7, with 8 positions matching TRBD1. V shed 1 base, J shed 0 bases, and the junction held 5 bases outside the gene matches. This CDR3 is 16 amino acids long. Germline values: CDR1 SEHNR, CDR2 FQNEAQ (reference sequence). The DNA for the CDR3 is TGTGCCAGCAGCTTAGGGGACAGGATTTTCTCCTACGAGCAGTACTTC. Translation: CASSLGDRIFSYEQYF.

The genes are TRBV18 and TRBJ1-5; D is possibly TRBD1 (6 bases). From germline, CDR1 is KGHSH and CDR2 LQKENI. V was clipped by 3 bases and J by 6 bases, with 12 bases between them. The CDR3 is 14 amino acids. The chain's CDR3 is CASSPGGRGQPQHF. CDR3 DNA: TGTGCCAGCTCACCGGGTGGCAGGGGTCAGCCCCAGCATTTT.

This clonotype was observed a handful of times. The V gene is TRBV7-3, the J gene TRBJ2-2; D is uncertain. The CDR3 is 12 amino acids. Germline CDR1 SGHTA, CDR2 FQGTGA. The V and J ends lost 8 bases and 6 bases respectively, with 10 bases between them. The CDR3 protein is CASLGGPGELFF. As DNA, the CDR3 is TGTGCCAGCTTAGGCGGACCCGGGGAGCTGTTTTTT. Complete variable domain (other parts from reference TRBV7-3 and TRBJ2-2): GAGVSQTPSNKVTEKGKYVELRCDPISGHTALYWYRQSLGQGPEFLIYFQGTGAADDSGLPNDRFFAVRPEGSVSTLKIQRTERGDSAVYLCASLGGPGELFFGEGSRLTVL.

The rearrangement links TRBV12-3 or TRBV12-4 to TRBJ2-1, with 7 bases identical to TRBD1. The CDR3 length is 14 residues. J lost 3 bases, V lost 5 bases, and 4 bases had no gene match. The CDR3 sequence is CASSPDRVYNEQFF. CDR3 in DNA: TGTGCCAGCAGTCCAGACAGGGTCTACAATGAGCAGTTCTTC.

This clonotype occurred a few times. The chain combines TRBV7-2 with TRBJ2-2, with D possibly matching TRBD1 (5 bases). This CDR3 has 16 residues. Germline CDR1 reads SGHTA; CDR2 reads FQGNSA. Trimming stripped 4 bases from V and 5 bases from J, with 17 bases between. In nucleotides, the CDR3 is TGTGCCAGCAGCTCCATGATGGTTCCAGGGACCGGGGAGCTGTTTTTT. Amino acid sequence: CASSSMMVPGTGELFF. Full variable domain (remainder filled in from reference TRBV7-2 and TRBJ2-2): GAGVSQSPSNKVTEKGKDVELRCDPISGHTALYWYRQSLGQGLEFLIYFQGNSAPDKSGLPSDRFSAERTGGSVSTLTIQRTQQEDSAVYLCASSSMMVPGTGELFFGEGSRLTVL.

V and J are TRBV20-1 and TRBJ2-7; 7 bases are a match to TRBD2. V lost 6 bases to trimming and J lost 7 bases; unmatched junction nucleotides: 18. Per the germline V gene, CDR1 is DFQATT and CDR2 is SNEGSKA (reference sequence). This CDR3 comprises 15 residues. The CDR3 nucleotides are TGCAGTGCGTCGTTTACAGGCCAGGGACTAAGGGAGCAGTACTTC. Translated, it gives CSASFTGQGLREQYF.

The chain combines TRBV7-2 with TRBJ2-5, with 8 bases aligning to TRBD1. This CDR3 contains 14 residues. V dropped 3 bases and J dropped 4; count of bases not matched to a gene: 4. Per the germline V gene, CDR1 is SGHTA and CDR2 is FQGNSA. The CDR3 coding sequence is TGTGCCAGCAGCTTGACAGGGGATCCAGAGACCCAGTACTTC. Its translation is CASSLTGDPETQYF.

This clonotype has a count of ten or more. This chain links TRBV2 with TRBJ2-2; D possibly corresponds to TRBD1 (5 bases). This CDR3 is built from 14 residues. Deletions cut 5 bases from V and 2 bases from J, with 9 bases between. CDR1 and CDR2 from the germline V gene are SNHLY and FYNNEI. For the CDR3, the DNA is TGTGCCAGCAGTCCTCAGGGTAACACCGGGGAGCTGTTTTTT. It encodes CASSPQGNTGELFF.

The V gene is TRBV19, the J gene TRBJ2-3; no clear D gene. Germline V lookup: CDR1 LNHDA, CDR2 SQIVND (reference sequence). V lost 8 bases to trimming and J lost 1 base, with 10 bases between them. CDR3 size: 13 residues. In DNA form, the CDR3 reads TGTGCCAGTGACCGGACGGGCACAGATACGCAGTATTTT. Translated: CASDRTGTDTQYF.

This clonotype was detected ten times or more. The gene calls are TRBV12-3 or TRBV12-4 and TRBJ2-4; TRBD1 might be the D (5 bases). V lost 9 bases to trimming and J lost 8 bases, with 14 bases between them. This CDR3 contains 12 residues. DNA of the CDR3: TGTGCCAGTGGACAATCGGCGGACATTCAGTACTTC. As protein: CASGQSADIQYF.

The chain combines TRBV28 with TRBJ1-2; 8 bases align to TRBD1. Germline CDR1 reads MDHEN; CDR2 reads SYDVKM. CDR3 length: 15 residues. V was pared by 4 bases and J by 0 bases, with 4 bases of the junction left unmatched. CDR3 in DNA: TGTGCCAGCAGTTCCTCGGACAGGGCTAACTATGGCTACACCTTC. It yields the protein CASSSSDRANYGYTF.

This clonotype appeared a few times. The rearrangement joins TRBV29-1 to TRBJ1-4; D not certain. This CDR3 has 13 residues. Germline CDR1 SQVTM, CDR2 ANQGSEA. Trimming cost V 7 bases and J 6 bases, with 15 bases left between them. The CDR3, as DNA: TGCAGCGCCGAACACCCTTTTGATGAAAAACTGTTTTTT. Protein: CSAEHPFDEKLFF.

This clonotype came up a few times. The chain couples TRBV7-2 to TRBJ1-5, with TRBD1 matching over 12 bases. CDR1 is SGHTA, CDR2 FQGNSA, per germline. This CDR3 contains 15 residues. Trimming removed 5 bases from V and 7 bases from J; junction bases left unmatched: 6. CDR3 loop: CASSRGQGAEQPQHF. CDR3 bases: TGTGCCAGCAGCAGGGGACAGGGGGCCGAACAGCCCCAGCATTTT.

V usage is TRBV20-1 and J usage is TRBJ1-2; D may be TRBD1 (5 bases). Germline CDR1 reads DFQATT; CDR2 reads SNEGSKA (reference sequence). Deletions cut 0 bases from V and 6 bases from J, with 17 bases between. The CDR3 consists of 15 residues. In nucleotides, the CDR3 is TGCAGTGCTAGAGATCTTCGAGGGGAATTCGATGGCTACACCTTC. This encodes CSARDLRGEFDGYTF.